These 19 T cell receptor beta chains came from one sample sequenced in a study of cytomegalovirus exposure and HLA in healthy donors (dated by TCRdb to between 2016 and 2019). The receptor library was made with the immunoSEQ multiplex PCR assay. The immuneACCESS repertoire file appears here via TCRdb, limited to in-frame rearrangements. These files lack a portion of the clones; in checked studies, under half of the deficit traces to unresolved V genes, and the cause of the others is not known. For this sample there are some 270,000 clones; around 85% appear just once. The top ten constitute less than 1.2% of the sample. Sample: PBMCs. These receptors were taken from a woman younger than 30 in good health and CMV-seronegative.

The chain employs TRBV27 and TRBJ2-7, with 7 bases identical to TRBD1. The CDR3 sequence is 13 residues long. CDR1 and CDR2 (germline): MNHEY, SMNVEV (reference sequence). The junction had 8 bases not matched to a gene; V was cut back by 6 bases and J by 6 bases. The CDR3 sequence is CASRWQGVSEQYF. The CDR3, as DNA: TGTGCCAGCAGGTGGCAGGGGGTTTCCGAGCAGTACTTC.

The V gene is TRBV27, the J gene TRBJ2-7, with 9 bases identical to TRBD2. J was trimmed by 7 bases and V by 3 bases; bases with no gene match: 7. Germline assignment: CDR1 MNHEY and CDR2 SMNVEV (reference sequence). The CDR3 is made up of 14 amino acids. The CDR3 loop is CASSFAAGGREQYF. In DNA form, the CDR3 reads TGTGCCAGCAGTTTTGCGGCGGGAGGGCGAGAGCAGTACTTC.

The chain links TRBV29-1 to TRBJ1-1, with D unresolved. In germline, CDR1 is SQVTM, CDR2 ANQGSEA. The ends were cut back, 1 base at V and 4 bases at J, with 10 bases in the middle. The CDR3 has 13 amino acids. CDR3 loop: CSVEVTEGTEAFF. CDR3 bases: TGCAGCGTTGAAGTCACCGAGGGCACTGAAGCTTTCTTT. Variable domain in full (rest from reference TRBV29-1 and TRBJ1-1): SAVISQKPSRDICQRGTSLTIQCQVDSQVTMMFWYRQQPGQSLTLIATANQGSEATYESGFVIDKFPISRPNLTFSTLTVSNMSPEDSSIYLCSVEVTEGTEAFFGQGTRLTVV.

V gene TRBV6-4 combines with J gene TRBJ1-5; D is ambiguous. Germline values: CDR1 MRHNA, CDR2 SNTAGT. The V gene lost 4 bases and the J gene lost 3 bases, with 7 bases spanning the gap. This CDR3 is built from 13 residues. The CDR3 sequence: CASSVDTNQPQHF. The CDR3 DNA sequence: TGTGCCAGCAGTGTTGACACCAATCAGCCCCAGCATTTT.

The chain has TRBV19 and TRBJ2-5; no definite D call. Germline-derived CDR1 and CDR2 are LNHDA and SQIVND (reference sequence). The CDR3 has 13 amino acids. The ends were cut back, 5 bases at V and 0 bases at J, with 7 bases in the middle. DNA for the CDR3: TGTGCCAGTAGTCTGTTCGACCAAGAGACCCAGTACTTC. Its protein is CASSLFDQETQYF.

The chain joins TRBV5-1 to TRBJ1-2; tentatively, D is TRBD1 (6 bases). The CDR3 has 16 residues. Per germline, CDR1 SGHRS and CDR2 YFSETQ. V lost 0 bases to trimming and J lost 7 bases, with 19 bases between them. The CDR3 DNA is TGCGCCAGCAGCTTGGACCCTGAGGGGGGGCGCACTGGCTACACCTTC. Translation: CASSLDPEGGRTGYTF. Based on the CDR3 plus reference TRBV5-1 and TRBJ1-2, the full variable domain is KAGVTQTPRYLIKTRGQQVTLSCSPISGHRSVSWYQQTPGQGLQFLFEYFSETQRNKGNFPGRFSGRQFSNSRSEMNVSTLELGDSALYLCASSLDPEGGRTGYTFGSGTRLTVV.

This chain joins TRBV7-8 and TRBJ1-5; D unresolved. This CDR3 is 15 amino acids long. V lost 1 base, J lost 7 bases, and 14 bases lay in between. Germline CDR1 is SGHVS and CDR2 is FQNEAQ. CDR3 sequence (DNA): TGTGCCAGCAGCTTAGGGGCAGCGGGTGGCCAGCCCCAGCATTTT. Protein sequence: CASSLGAAGGQPQHF.

V gene TRBV5-1 combines with J gene TRBJ1-1, with 8 bases lining up with TRBD1. The CDR3 contains 15 residues. V shed 4 bases and J 5 bases; nucleotides not matched to a gene: 10. The V gene's germline CDR1 is SGHRS and CDR2 YFSETQ. The CDR3 protein is CASSKDRVEKTEAFF. The CDR3 DNA follows: TGCGCCAGCAGCAAGGACAGGGTTGAGAAAACTGAAGCTTTCTTT.

The chain recombines TRBV6-1 with TRBJ1-2, with TRBD1 identical over 8 bases. Germline loops: CDR1 MNHNS, CDR2 SASEGT. The CDR3 spans 12 residues. Trimming cost V 5 bases and J 6 bases; bases outside gene matches: 2. The CDR3 sequence is CASSWTGNGYTF. The CDR3 coding sequence is TGTGCCAGCAGTTGGACAGGGAATGGCTACACCTTC.

The chain recombines TRBV5-1 with TRBJ2-5; 7 bases line up with TRBD1. The CDR3 has 14 residues. V gave up 6 bases and J gave up 1 base; unmatched junction bases: 6. Germline V CDR1 and CDR2: SGHRS, YFSETQ. Here the CDR3 DNA reads TGCGCCAGCACTCCAGGGGGAGCCCAAGAGACCCAGTACTTC. Residues: CASTPGGAQETQYF.

The J gene is TRBJ2-3, the V gene TRBV7-9; tentative D call: TRBD1 (6 bases). The CDR3 totals 15 residues. Germline V lookup: CDR1 SEHNR, CDR2 FQNEAQ (reference sequence). V was pared by 5 bases and J by 6 bases, with 18 bases between. CDR3 protein: CASSRWWGRVDTQYF. The CDR3 region has the DNA TGTGCCAGCAGCCGATGGTGGGGGCGAGTGGATACGCAGTATTTT.

This chain connects TRBV6-5 to TRBJ1-2; 8 bases are shared with TRBD1. J lost 4 bases, V lost 2 bases, and 6 bases had no gene match. CDR1 and CDR2 (germline): MNHEY, SVGAGI. The CDR3 covers 15 residues. This CDR3 reads CASSYGTGPFYGYTF. The CDR3 DNA reads TGTGCCAGCAGTTACGGGACAGGCCCTTTCTATGGCTACACCTTC.

The chain combines TRBV13 with TRBJ2-1; 10 bases are shared with TRBD1. V gave up 3 bases and J gave up 8 bases; unmatched junction bases: 7. The CDR3 has 15 residues. Germline CDR1 PRHDT, CDR2 FYEKMQ (reference sequence). CDR3 DNA sequence: TGTGCCAGCAGCTTTTGGGACAGGGGTTTTGATGAGCAGTTCTTC. Amino acids: CASSFWDRGFDEQFF. The complete variable domain, with remaining parts taken from reference TRBV13 and TRBJ2-1, reads AAGVIQSPRHLIKEKRETATLKCYPIPRHDTVYWYQQGPGQDPQFLISFYEKMQSDKGSIPDRFSAQQFSDYHSELNMSSLELGDSALYFCASSFWDRGFDEQFFGPGTRLTVL.

The chain uses TRBV21-1 and TRBJ2-1; the table's D call, TRBD2, has no DNA check behind it. TRBV21-1 has pseudogene status. The CDR3 has 16 residues. CDR3 sequence reads: CASSPRTSRAPNEQFF. The DNA for the CDR3 is TGTGCCAGCAGCCCGCGGACTAGCCGAGCCCCAAATGAGCAGTTCTTC.

The rearrangement uses TRBV9 and TRBJ2-3; 8 bases are shared with TRBD2. The CDR3 consists of 13 residues. The V and J ends lost 3 bases and 4 bases, in that order; junction bases with no gene match: 1. The germline CDR1 and CDR2 sequences are SGDLS and YYNGEE. CDR3 sequence: CASSAGGPDTQYF. For the CDR3, the DNA is TGTGCCAGCAGCGCGGGAGGGCCAGATACGCAGTATTTT.

The chain is built from TRBV18 and TRBJ2-1; a possible D gene is TRBD2 (5 bases). Germline assignment: CDR1 KGHSH and CDR2 LQKENI. Between the trimmed V and J ends, which lost 4 bases and 2 bases, there was a span of 9 bases. This CDR3 has 14 amino acids. CDR3 residues: CASSQGLTYNEQFF. The DNA of the CDR3 is TGTGCCAGCTCACAAGGACTGACCTACAATGAGCAGTTCTTC.

CDR3 residues: CASSRHSHGQHSNQPQHF. CDR3 sequence (DNA): TGTGCCAGTAGTCGACACTCCCATGGACAGCATAGCAATCAGCCCCAGCATTTT. This chain uses TRBV19 with TRBJ1-5, with D tentatively TRBD1 (6 bases). Between the trimmed V and J ends, which lost 5 bases and 0 bases, there was a span of 20 bases. The length of the CDR3 is 18 residues. Germline V CDR1 and CDR2: LNHDA, SQIVND (reference sequence).

The chain carries TRBV10-3 and TRBJ1-5; 11 positions agree with TRBD1. The J segment lost 4 bases and the V segment lost 4 bases, leaving 12 bases of the junction unmatched. CDR3 length equals 18 residues. CDR1 ENHRY and CDR2 SYGVKD come from the germline V gene. The CDR3 spells CAISGARDRGMLNQPQHF. In DNA, the CDR3 is TGTGCCATCAGTGGGGCTCGGGACAGGGGGATGTTGAATCAGCCCCAGCATTTT.

CDR3 DNA: TGTGCCAGCAGCTCAGGCTATGGCTACACCTTC. Translating it yields CASSSGYGYTF. The chain employs TRBV11-2 and TRBJ1-2; D remains unclear. This CDR3 comprises 11 residues. The germline V gene encodes CDR1 SGHAT and CDR2 FQNNGV. Trimming cost V 4 bases and J 4 bases, with 4 bases left between them.